The source of this T cell receptor (beta chain) is a study of CD8 T cells in Susac syndrome. This CDR3 region has 15 residues. Germline V CDR1 and CDR2: MDHEN, SYDVKM. Trimming left V 7 bases short and J 5 bases short, with 17 bases between. An input of about 0.5 to 1 ug of RNA was subjected to reverse transcription using random hexamers. Amplification of TCR beta CDR3 across 54 Vbeta and 13 Jbeta was performed with immunoSEQ multiplex PCR. TCRdb itself ran the immunoSEQ multiplex PCR reads through MiXCR, one entry per CDR3 protein. The data contain fewer than 250,000 distinct CDR3 sequences, approximately 93% of them singletons. This clonotype appeared once. Peripheral blood CD8+ and CD4+ T cells were profiled by TCR beta sequencing.

The chain joins TRBV28 to TRBJ1-4, with TRBD1 as a possible D gene (5 bases). Sequencing input: CD4+ T cells from PBMCs. This clonotype was obtained from a human donor in good health. The CDR3 is CASTSWTGGNEKLFF. The CDR3 bases are TGTGCCAGCACCTCTTGGACGGGGGGAAATGAAAAACTGTTTTTT. The variable domain in full, with the rest retrieved from reference TRBV28 and TRBJ1-4, is DVKVTQSSRYLVKRTGEKVFLECVQDMDHENMFWYRQDPGLGLRLIYFSYDVKMKEKGDIPEGYSVSREKKERFSLILESASTNQTSMYLCASTSWTGGNEKLFFGSGTQLSVL.